The rows below give T cell receptor beta chains drawn from one sample of a study of T cell changes during pregnancy in multiple sclerosis. TCRdb keeps only in-frame clones here, not all; method: immunoSEQ multiplex PCR. The table shows 75,000 to 100,000 clones, with around 91% occurring only once. The sequencing used peripheral blood, collected after pregnancy. These receptors were taken from a female donor in good health, enrolled as a control in a pregnancy study. The CDR3 runs from the conserved cysteine through the conserved F or W. D genes are given only for firm matches. Not all rows give a size; the values are once, few, many and, for expanded clones, a class.

d_call	j_call	v_call	clone_size	cdr3_nt	cdr3_aa
TRBD2	TRBJ2-5	TRBV6-5	.	TGTGCCAGCAGTTACACAGTAGCGGGGGGGCAAGAGACCCAGTACTTC	CASSYTVAGGQETQYF
TRBD1	TRBJ1-2	TRBV11-2	.	TGTGCCAGCAGCTTAGTACAGGGGCATGGCTACACCTTC	CASSLVQGHGYTF
.	TRBJ2-1	TRBV11-2	.	TGTGCCAGCAGCTCCCGGGACTCGCAGTTCTTC	CASSSRDSQFF
TRBD2	TRBJ2-5	TRBV7-9	.	TGTGCCAGCAGCCCTGGACTAGCAGCGGAGACCCAGTACTTC	CASSPGLAAETQYF
.	TRBJ2-5	TRBV10-3	once	TGTGCCATCAGTGATCTAGTCCAAGAGACCCAGTACTTC	CAISDLVQETQYF
.	TRBJ1-2	TRBV7-9	.	TGTGCCAGCAGCTTAGGAGGGGGCTACACCTTC	CASSLGGGYTF
TRBD2	TRBJ2-5	TRBV13	.	TGTGCCAGCAGCGCCTCAGGGGCGGGGGGCACTGGGGCCCAGTACTTC	CASSASGAGGTGAQYF
.	TRBJ2-3	TRBV7-3	.	TGTGCCAGCAGCTCACAGAGCACAGATACGCAGTATTTT	CASSSQSTDTQYF
TRBD1	TRBJ2-1	TRBV2	.	TGTGCCAGCAAGGGGGGACAGGGTATATTCAATGAGCAGTTCTTC	CASKGGQGIFNEQFF
TRBD1	TRBJ1-1	TRBV5-4	.	TGTGCCAGCAGTCGACAGGGGGCGCGAACTGAAGCTTTCTTT	CASSRQGARTEAFF
TRBD1	TRBJ1-6	TRBV4-3	.	TGCGCCAGCAGCCAAGGAGGACAGGGACGAGCGAGTTCACCCCTCCACTTT	CASSQGGQGRASSPLHF
TRBD1	TRBJ2-1	TRBV25-1	.	TGTGCCAGCAGTGTGACCCAGGGGGCCGTGTTCTTC	CASSVTQGAVFF
.	TRBJ2-5	TRBV29-1	.	TGCAGCGTTTTATCACTCCAAGAGACCCAGTACTTC	CSVLSLQETQYF
.	TRBJ2-7	TRBV7-2	.	TGTGCCAGCAGCTTCTCCAGCTACGAGCAGTACTTC	CASSFSSYEQYF
TRBD2	TRBJ2-1	TRBV13	.	TGTGCCAGCAGCTTAGCGGGGGCGGGGGGTACGTTCAATGAGCAGTTCTTC	CASSLAGAGGTFNEQFF
.	TRBJ1-1	TRBV18	.	TGTGCCAGCTCTAGTAACAGGGAGTTTTTGGGAAACACTGAAGCTTTCTTT	CASSSNREFLGNTEAFF
TRBD2	TRBJ2-1	TRBV7-2	.	TGTGCCAGCAGCCCGGGGGGGATCGGCTACAATGAGCAGTTCTTC	CASSPGGIGYNEQFF